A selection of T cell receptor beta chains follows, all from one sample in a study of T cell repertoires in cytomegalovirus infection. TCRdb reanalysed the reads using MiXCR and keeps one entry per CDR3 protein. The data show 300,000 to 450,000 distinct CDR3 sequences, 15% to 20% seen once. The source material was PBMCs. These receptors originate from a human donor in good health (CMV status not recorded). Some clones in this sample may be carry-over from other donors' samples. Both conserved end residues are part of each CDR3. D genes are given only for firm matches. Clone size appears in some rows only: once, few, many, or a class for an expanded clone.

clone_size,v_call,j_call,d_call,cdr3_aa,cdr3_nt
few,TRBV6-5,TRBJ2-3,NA,CASSYWGGRGDTQYF,TGTGCCAGCAGTTACTGGGGGGGGCGCGGAGATACGCAGTATTTT
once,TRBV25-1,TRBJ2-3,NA,CASSIQGGTQYF,TGTGCCAGCAGTATTCAAGGAGGTACGCAGTATTTT
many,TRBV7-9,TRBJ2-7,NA,CASSLIVYEQYF,TGTGCCAGCAGCTTAATAGTGTACGAGCAGTACTTC
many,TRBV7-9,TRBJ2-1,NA,CASSTGTGAHNEQFF,TGTGCCAGCAGTACCGGGACGGGGGCCCACAATGAGCAGTTCTTC
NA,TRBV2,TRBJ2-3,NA,CASRLAFGVADTQYF,TGTGCCAGCAGACTAGCTTTCGGTGTGGCAGATACGCAGTATTTT
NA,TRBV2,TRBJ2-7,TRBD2,CASTSGLAGAREQYF,TGTGCCAGCACCTCTGGACTAGCGGGAGCGAGGGAGCAGTACTTC
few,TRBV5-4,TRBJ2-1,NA,CASSLDSTNNEQFF,TGTGCCAGCAGCTTGGACAGCACGAACAATGAGCAGTTCTTC
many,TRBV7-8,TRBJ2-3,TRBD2,CASSLGTSGGRGTDTQYF,TGTGCCAGCAGCTTAGGAACTAGCGGGGGCCGGGGCACAGATACGCAGTATTTT
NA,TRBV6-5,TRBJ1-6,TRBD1,CASSPGTGGSNSPLHF,TGTGCCAGCAGTCCAGGGACAGGGGGAAGTAATTCACCCCTCCACTTT
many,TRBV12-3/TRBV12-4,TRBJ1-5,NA,CASSLAGGQPQHF,TGTGCCAGCAGCTTAGCGGGAGGTCAGCCCCAGCATTTT
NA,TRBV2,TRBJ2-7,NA,CASSESGYEQYF,TGTGCCAGCAGTGAATCAGGCTACGAGCAGTACTTC
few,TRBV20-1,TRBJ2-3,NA,CSARSGPPGDTQYF,TGCAGTGCTAGAAGCGGGCCCCCGGGGGATACGCAGTATTTT
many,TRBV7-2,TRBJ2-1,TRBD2,CASSLAGRAEFF,TGTGCCAGCAGCTTAGCCGGGAGGGCCGAGTTCTTC
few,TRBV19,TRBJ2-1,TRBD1,CASSHRDRGNEQFF,TGTGCCAGTAGCCACCGGGACAGGGGCAATGAGCAGTTCTTC